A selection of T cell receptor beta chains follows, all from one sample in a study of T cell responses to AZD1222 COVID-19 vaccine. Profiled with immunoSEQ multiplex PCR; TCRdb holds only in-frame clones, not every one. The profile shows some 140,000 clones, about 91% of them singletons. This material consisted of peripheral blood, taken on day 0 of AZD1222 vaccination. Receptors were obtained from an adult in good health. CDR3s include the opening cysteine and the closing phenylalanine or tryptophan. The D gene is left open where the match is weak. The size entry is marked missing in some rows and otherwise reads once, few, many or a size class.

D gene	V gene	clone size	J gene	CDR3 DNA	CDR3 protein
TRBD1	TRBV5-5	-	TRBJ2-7	TGTGCCAGCAGCCTTGGGCGGACAGGGGACGGCGAGCAGTACTTC	CASSLGRTGDGEQYF
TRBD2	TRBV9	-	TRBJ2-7	TGTGCCAGCAGCGCTCGAGCGGGAGGGATCTACGAGCAGTACTTC	CASSARAGGIYEQYF
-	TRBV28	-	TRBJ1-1	TGTGCCAGCAGTTTATCAGGGGCTGAAGCTTTCTTT	CASSLSGAEAFF
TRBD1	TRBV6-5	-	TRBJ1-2	TGTGCCAGCAGTTCGGACAGGGATCGCTATGGCTACACCTTC	CASSSDRDRYGYTF
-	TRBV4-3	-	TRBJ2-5	TGCGCCAGCAGCCAGGGGAGATTAGAGACCCAGTACTTC	CASSQGRLETQYF
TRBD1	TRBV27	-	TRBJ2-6	TGTGCCAGCAGGCGACAGGGATCTTCTGGGGCCAACGTCCTGACTTTC	CASRRQGSSGANVLTF
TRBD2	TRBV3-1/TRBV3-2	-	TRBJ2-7	TGTGCCAGCAGCCAAGTGGTGACTAGCGTCTACGAGCAGTACTTC	CASSQVVTSVYEQYF
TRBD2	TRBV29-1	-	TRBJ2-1	TGCAGCGTTGAAGCCGCCACTAGCGGGCCTGGGGTAAATGAGCAGTTCTTC	CSVEAATSGPGVNEQFF
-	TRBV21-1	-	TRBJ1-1	TGTGCCAGCAGCAAAGCGGGCTATCCAGTGGTGCGTCTCGTAGTAGCTTTCTTT	CASSKAGYPVVRLVVAFF
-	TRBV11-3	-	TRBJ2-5	TGTGCCAGCAGCTTACTACGGGAAGAGACCCAGTACTTC	CASSLLREETQYF
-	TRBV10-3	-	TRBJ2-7	TGTGCCCACGGGGGCATTCTGGGCGAGCAGTACTTC	CAHGGILGEQYF
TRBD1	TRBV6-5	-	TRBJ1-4	TGTGCCAGCAGTCGGACAGGGTGGGATGAAAAACTGTTTTTT	CASSRTGWDEKLFF
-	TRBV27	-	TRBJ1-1	TGTGCCAGCAGTTTAGTGAGGGGCGACGGTGAAGCTTTCTTT	CASSLVRGDGEAFF
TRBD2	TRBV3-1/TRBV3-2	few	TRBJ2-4	TGTGCCAGCAGCCAAGATCTCCGACTAGCGGGGGGAAAAATAGCCAAAAACATTCAGTACTTC	CASSQDLRLAGGKIAKNIQYF
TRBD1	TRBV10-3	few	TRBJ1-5	TGTGCCATCAGTGAGAGATCCGGGACAGGGGATCAGCCCCAGCATTTT	CAISERSGTGDQPQHF
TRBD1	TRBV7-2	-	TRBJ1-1	TGTGCCAGCAGCTTAAGGACAGGGAACACTGAAGCTTTCTTT	CASSLRTGNTEAFF
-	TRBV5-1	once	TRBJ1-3	TGCGCCAGCAGCTTGGGACCACCTGGAAGCACCATATATTTT	CASSLGPPGSTIYF
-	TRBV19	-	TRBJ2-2	TGTGCCAGTAGTAAGGCTCCGACAGGAGGTAGTCCCGGGGAGCTGTTTTTT	CASSKAPTGGSPGELFF
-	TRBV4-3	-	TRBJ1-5	TGCGCCAGCAGCCAAGATAGTGGGGTCAATCAGCCCCAGCATTTT	CASSQDSGVNQPQHF
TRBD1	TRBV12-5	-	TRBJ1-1	TGTGCTAGTGGTTTGGTACTTTTGGGACAGGGGCCTGAAGCTTTCTTT	CASGLVLLGQGPEAFF
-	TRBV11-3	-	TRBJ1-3	TGTGCCAGCAGCTTAGTAGCCGCTGACTCTGGAAACACCATATATTTT	CASSLVAADSGNTIYF
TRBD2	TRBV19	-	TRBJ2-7	TGTGCCAGTAGTAGGGCTAGCGGACCCTACGAGCAGTACTTC	CASSRASGPYEQYF
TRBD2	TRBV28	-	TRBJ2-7	TGTGCCAGCAGTTCAGGAGGACTAGCGGAGTACGAGCAGTACTTC	CASSSGGLAEYEQYF
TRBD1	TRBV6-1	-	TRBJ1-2	TGTGCCAGCAGTGAAGTACAGGGGGCTCTTTCTGGCTACACCTTC	CASSEVQGALSGYTF
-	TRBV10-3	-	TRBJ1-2	TGTGCCATCAGTTCGACAGTAACCACCTTC	CAISSTVTTF
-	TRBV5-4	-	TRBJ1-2	TGTGCCAGCAGCTCCGACTCCACTAACTATGGCTACACCTTC	CASSSDSTNYGYTF
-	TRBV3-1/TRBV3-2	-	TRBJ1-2	TGTGCCAGCAGCCAAGATGAGACCAGACTTGCACCCTATGGCTACACCTTC	CASSQDETRLAPYGYTF
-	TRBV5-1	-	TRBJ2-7	TGCGCCAGCAGCTCAGGGAGCCCGAACGAGCAGTACTTC	CASSSGSPNEQYF
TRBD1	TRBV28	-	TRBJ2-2	TGTGCCAGCAGTTCGGGACAGTTTTGGGCCGGGGAGCTGTTTTTT	CASSSGQFWAGELFF
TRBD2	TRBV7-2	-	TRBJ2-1	TGTGCCAGCAGTCACACGGGACTAGCGGGAGGCCTAAATGGGGATGAGCAGTTCTTC	CASSHTGLAGGLNGDEQFF
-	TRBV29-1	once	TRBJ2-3	TGCAGCGTCAAAGGGGGGGTCGGGGCAAGCACAGATACGCAGTATTTT	CSVKGGVGASTDTQYF
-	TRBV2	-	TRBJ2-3	TGTGCCAGCAGTTCCCAGTTCGTGCCGGATACGCAGTATTTT	CASSSQFVPDTQYF
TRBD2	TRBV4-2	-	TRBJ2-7	TGTGCCAGCAGCCCCGTAGCGGGTCTCGACTACGAGCAGTACTTC	CASSPVAGLDYEQYF
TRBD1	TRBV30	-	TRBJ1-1	TGTGCCTGGAGTGTGGGAGGGGGCGGTGGGCGAAACACTGAAGCTTTCTTT	CAWSVGGGGGRNTEAFF
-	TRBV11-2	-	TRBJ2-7	TGTGCCAGCAGCTACCTTGGGGGGCGCGAGCAGTACTTC	CASSYLGGREQYF
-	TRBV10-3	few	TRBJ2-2	TGTGCCATCAGTGAGTCTGATTCTCGCACCGGGGAGCTGTTTTTT	CAISESDSRTGELFF
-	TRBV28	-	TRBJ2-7	TGTGCCAGCAGCTACTACGTGGGACGGCGGATTTCCTACGAGCAGTACTTC	CASSYYVGRRISYEQYF
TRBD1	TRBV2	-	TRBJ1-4	TGTGCCACCTCAACGGGTCTGACAGGGGTGGTTGAAAAACTGTTTTTT	CATSTGLTGVVEKLFF
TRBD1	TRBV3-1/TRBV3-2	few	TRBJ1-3	TGTGCCAGCAGCCGACGGACAGGGGGTGGAAACACCATATATTTT	CASSRRTGGGNTIYF
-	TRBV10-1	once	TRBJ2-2	TGCGCCCGCCGACAGAACACCGGGGAGCTGTTTTTT	CARRQNTGELFF
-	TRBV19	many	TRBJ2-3	TGTGCCAGTAGTATCCGCAGAGGGGGCACAGATACGCAGTATTTT	CASSIRRGGTDTQYF
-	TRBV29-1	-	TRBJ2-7	TGCAGCGTTGGGGACGGAACCTACGAGCAGTACTTC	CSVGDGTYEQYF
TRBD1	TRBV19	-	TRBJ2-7	TGTGCCAGTAGTTTTGGGACAGGGACCTACGAGCAGTACTTC	CASSFGTGTYEQYF
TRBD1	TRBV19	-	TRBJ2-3	TGTGCCAGTAGTATCCGCCCGGGACAGTCCACAGATACGCAGTATTTT	CASSIRPGQSTDTQYF
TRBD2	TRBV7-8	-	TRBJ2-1	TGTGCCAGCAGCAGACTAGCGGGAGGGTTTAATGAGCAGTTCTTC	CASSRLAGGFNEQFF
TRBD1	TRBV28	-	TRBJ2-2	TGTGCCGGGGGGACAGGGGGGCGCGGGGAGCTGTTTTTT	CAGGTGGRGELFF
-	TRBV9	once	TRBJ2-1	TGTGCCAGCAGCGTAGTGGGGGTAGGCGATGAGCAGTTCTTC	CASSVVGVGDEQFF
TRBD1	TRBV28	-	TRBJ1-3	TGTGCCAGCAGGGACCGGACAGGGACCCTCGGAAACACCATATATTTT	CASRDRTGTLGNTIYF
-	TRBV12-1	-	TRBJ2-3	TGTGCCAGCAGCCGACACCTCCGGAGAGATACGCAGTATTTT	CASSRHLRRDTQYF
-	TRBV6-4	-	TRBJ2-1	TGTGCCAGCAGTGACGAGGGGTACGAGCAGTTCTTC	CASSDEGYEQFF
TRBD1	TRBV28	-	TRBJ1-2	TGTGCCAGCAGGACAGGGGGCGCTTATGGCTACACCTTC	CASRTGGAYGYTF
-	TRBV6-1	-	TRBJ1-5	TGTGCCAGCAGTGACCCGGGACGCGCTTCGGGGCAGCCCCAGCATTTT	CASSDPGRASGQPQHF